The 12 T cell receptor beta chains presented below share a single source sample, sequenced in a study of technical replicates of blood from a handful of donors (dated by TCRdb to about 2017). Library generation was performed with the immunoSEQ multiplex PCR assay. TCRdb stores this immuneACCESS table with in-frame sequences only. Part of the clones is absent; in the studies checked, under half of the shortfall reflects unresolved V genes, and no reason is known for the rest. This sample comprises some 71,000 clones, around 97% of them detected only once. Jointly, the top ten make up less than 0.25% of the sample. The sample consisted of T cells isolated from PBMCs. All receptors come from a human donor in good health.

The rearrangement links TRBV5-1 to TRBJ2-3; 9 nucleotides align to TRBD1. CDR1 and CDR2 from the germline V gene are SGHRS and YFSETQ. This CDR3 contains 15 residues. Germline trimming cut 0 bases from V and 4 bases from J; bases unmatched to any gene: 3. The CDR3: CASSLEGQGPDTQYF. For the CDR3, the DNA is TGCGCCAGCAGCTTGGAGGGACAGGGCCCAGATACGCAGTATTTT.

This clone is a singleton in its sample. The gene calls are TRBV27 and TRBJ1-2; 8 bases agree with TRBD1. Trimming cost V 6 bases and J 3 bases; bases outside gene matches: 3. The CDR3 runs 13 residues. The germline V gene has CDR1 MNHEY and CDR2 SMNVEV (reference sequence). CDR3 protein: CASRRTGYYGYTF. The CDR3 DNA follows: TGTGCCAGCAGGAGGACAGGGTACTATGGCTACACCTTC.

V is TRBV30 and J is TRBJ1-1, with 8 positions matching TRBD1. Germline assignment: CDR1 GTSNPN and CDR2 SVGIG (reference sequence). The CDR3 is 13 amino acids. V trimming: 5 bases; J trimming: 1 base; junction bases outside the gene matches: 3. The CDR3 region has the DNA TGTGCCTGGCAGACAGGGGCGAACACTGAAGCTTTCTTT. The encoded protein is CAWQTGANTEAFF.

V gene TRBV7-9 combines with J gene TRBJ2-2; 9 nucleotides line up with TRBD1. Germline values: CDR1 SEHNR, CDR2 FQNEAQ (reference sequence). With V trimmed by 1 base and J by 5 bases, 5 bases remained unmatched. The CDR3 consists of 16 residues. The CDR3 region has the DNA TGTGCCAGCAGCTTAGTCTTGACAGGGGGGACCGGGGAGCTGTTTTTT. Its translation is CASSLVLTGGTGELFF.

The V and J genes are TRBV5-1 and TRBJ2-5; D unclear. The CDR3 is 13 residues long. From germline, CDR1 is SGHRS and CDR2 YFSETQ. The V gene lost 1 base and the J gene lost 5 bases, with 9 bases spanning the gap. CDR3 region: CASSLSFGETQYF. Here the CDR3 DNA reads TGCGCCAGCAGCTTGTCCTTCGGGGAGACCCAGTACTTC.

This chain joins TRBV7-9 and TRBJ1-5; D is unclear. The V and J ends lost 4 bases and 3 bases respectively, with 7 bases between them. CDR3 length equals 13 residues. From germline, CDR1 is SEHNR and CDR2 FQNEAQ (reference sequence). Here the CDR3 reads CASSSQSNQPQHF. The CDR3 DNA reads as TGTGCCAGCAGCTCGCAGTCCAATCAGCCCCAGCATTTT.

This chain uses TRBV9 with TRBJ2-5; the match to TRBD2 covers 15 bases. CDR3 size: 19 residues. The germline V gene has CDR1 SGDLS and CDR2 YYNGEE. V lost 0 bases and J lost 4; bases outside the gene matches: 10. CDR3 coding DNA: TGTGCCAGCAGCGTAGGCGGACTAGCGGGGGGGCCCGTAGGAGAGACCCAGTACTTC. Translating gives CASSVGGLAGGPVGETQYF.

The chain joins TRBV9 to TRBJ1-3, with D possibly being TRBD1 (6 bases). The CDR3 consists of 17 residues. Germline V gene lookup returns CDR1 SGDLS and CDR2 YYNGEE. Trimming stripped 5 bases from V and 0 bases from J, with 18 bases between. The CDR3: CASSETGNPLSGNTIYF. For the CDR3, the DNA is TGTGCCAGCAGTGAAACAGGGAACCCCCTCTCTGGAAACACCATATATTTT.

The CDR3 coding sequence is TGCGCCAGCAGCGTGAACAGGGCAATGAACACTGAAGCTTTCTTT. Translated, it gives CASSVNRAMNTEAFF. The chain has TRBV5-1 and TRBJ1-1; perhaps TRBD1 as D (6 bases). The V end was cut by 4 bases, the J end by 0 bases, with 13 bases between. Germline CDR1 and CDR2: SGHRS and YFSETQ. CDR3 length: 15 amino acids.

The V and J genes are TRBV11-2 and TRBJ1-1; tentative D call: TRBD1 (6 bases). Germline V gene lookup returns CDR1 SGHAT and CDR2 FQNNGV. The CDR3 is 14 amino acids. Trimming stripped 1 base from V and 8 bases from J, with 14 bases between. Here the CDR3 DNA reads TGTGCCAGCAGCTTAGGAATGGGGGGGCTGGAAGCTTTCTTT. This codes for CASSLGMGGLEAFF.

The chain links TRBV7-9 to TRBJ2-3; tentative D call: TRBD1 (5 bases). The CDR3 runs 13 residues. Trimming stripped 10 bases from V and 3 bases from J, with 14 bases between. Germline V gene sequence: CDR1 SEHNR, CDR2 FQNEAQ (reference sequence). The CDR3 region has the DNA TGTGCCACAGGCAGGGAAGTTACAGATACGCAGTATTTT. Translation gives CATGREVTDTQYF.

CDR3 loop: CASSQGTGLYEQYF. The CDR3, as DNA: TGCGCCAGCAGCCAAGGGACAGGGCTATACGAGCAGTACTTC. The chain joins TRBV4-1 to TRBJ2-7, with TRBD1 identical over 8 bases. J gave up 4 bases and V 1 base, and 3 bases lay outside the gene matches. CDR1 and CDR2 from the germline V gene are MGHRA and YSYEKL. This CDR3 spans 14 amino acids.